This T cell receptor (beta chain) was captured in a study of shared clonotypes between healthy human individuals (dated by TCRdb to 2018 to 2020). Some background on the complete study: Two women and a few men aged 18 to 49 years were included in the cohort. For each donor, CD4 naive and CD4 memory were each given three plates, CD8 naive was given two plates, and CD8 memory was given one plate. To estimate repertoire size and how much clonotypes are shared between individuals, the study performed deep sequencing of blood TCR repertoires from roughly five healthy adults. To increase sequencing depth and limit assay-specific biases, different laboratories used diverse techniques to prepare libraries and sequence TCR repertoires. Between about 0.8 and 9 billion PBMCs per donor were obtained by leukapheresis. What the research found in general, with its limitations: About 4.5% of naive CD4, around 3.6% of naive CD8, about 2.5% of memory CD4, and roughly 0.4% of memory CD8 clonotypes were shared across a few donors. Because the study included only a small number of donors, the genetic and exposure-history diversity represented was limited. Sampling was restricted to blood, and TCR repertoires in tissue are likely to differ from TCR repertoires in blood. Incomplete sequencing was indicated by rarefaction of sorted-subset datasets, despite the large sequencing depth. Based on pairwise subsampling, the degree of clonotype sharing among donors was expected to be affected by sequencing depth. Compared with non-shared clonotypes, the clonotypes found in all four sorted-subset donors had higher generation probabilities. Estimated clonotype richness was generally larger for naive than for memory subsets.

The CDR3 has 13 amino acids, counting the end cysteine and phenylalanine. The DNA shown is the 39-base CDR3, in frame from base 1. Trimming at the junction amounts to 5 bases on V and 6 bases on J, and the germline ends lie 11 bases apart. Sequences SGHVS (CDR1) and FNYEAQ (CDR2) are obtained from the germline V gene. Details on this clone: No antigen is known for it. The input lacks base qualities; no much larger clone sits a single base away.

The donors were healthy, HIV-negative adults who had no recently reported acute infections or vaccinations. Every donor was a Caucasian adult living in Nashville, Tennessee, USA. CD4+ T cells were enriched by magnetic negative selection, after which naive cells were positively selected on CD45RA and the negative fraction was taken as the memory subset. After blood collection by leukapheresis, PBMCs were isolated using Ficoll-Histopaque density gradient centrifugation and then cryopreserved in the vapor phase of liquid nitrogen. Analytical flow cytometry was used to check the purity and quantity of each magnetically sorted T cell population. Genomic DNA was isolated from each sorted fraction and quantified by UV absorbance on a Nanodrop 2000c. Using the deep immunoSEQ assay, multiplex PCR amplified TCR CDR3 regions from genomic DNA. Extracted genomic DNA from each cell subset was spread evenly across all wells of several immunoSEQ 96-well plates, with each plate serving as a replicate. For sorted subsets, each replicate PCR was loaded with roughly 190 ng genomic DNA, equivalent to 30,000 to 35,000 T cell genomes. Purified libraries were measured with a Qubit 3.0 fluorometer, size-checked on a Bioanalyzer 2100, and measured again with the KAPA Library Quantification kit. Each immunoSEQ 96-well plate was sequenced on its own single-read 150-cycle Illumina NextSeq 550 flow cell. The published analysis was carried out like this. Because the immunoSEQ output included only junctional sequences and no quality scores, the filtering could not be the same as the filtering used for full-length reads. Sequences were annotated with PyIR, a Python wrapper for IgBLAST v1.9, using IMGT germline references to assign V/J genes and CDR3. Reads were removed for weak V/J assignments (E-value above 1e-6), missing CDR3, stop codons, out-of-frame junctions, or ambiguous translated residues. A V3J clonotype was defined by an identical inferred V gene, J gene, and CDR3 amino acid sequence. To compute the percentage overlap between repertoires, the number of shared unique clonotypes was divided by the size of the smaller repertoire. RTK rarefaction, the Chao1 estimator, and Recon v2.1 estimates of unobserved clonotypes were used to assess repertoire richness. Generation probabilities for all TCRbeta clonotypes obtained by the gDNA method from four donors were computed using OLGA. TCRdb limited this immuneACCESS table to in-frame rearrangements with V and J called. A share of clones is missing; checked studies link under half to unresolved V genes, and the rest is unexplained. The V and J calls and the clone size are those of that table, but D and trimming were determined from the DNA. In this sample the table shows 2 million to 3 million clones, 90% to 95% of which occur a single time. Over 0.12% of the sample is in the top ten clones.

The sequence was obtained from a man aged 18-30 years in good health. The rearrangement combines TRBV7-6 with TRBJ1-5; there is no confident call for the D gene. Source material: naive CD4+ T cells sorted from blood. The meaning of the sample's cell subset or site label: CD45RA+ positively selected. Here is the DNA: TGTGCCAGCAGCCCCATGTATGCTCAGCCCCAGCATTTT. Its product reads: CASSPMYAQPQHF. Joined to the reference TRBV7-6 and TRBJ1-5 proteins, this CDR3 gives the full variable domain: GAGVSQSPRYKVTKRGQDVALRCDPISGHVSLYWYRQALGQGPEFLTYFNYEAQQDKSGLPNDRFSAERPEGSISTLTIQRTEQRDSAMYRCASSPMYAQPQHFGDGTRLSIL.